A single sample gave rise to the 7 T cell receptor beta chains below, sequenced in a study of T cell changes during pregnancy in multiple sclerosis. The repertoire was sequenced with immunoSEQ multiplex PCR; TCRdb's copy has only in-frame clones and lacks some. The table includes 35,000 to 45,000 clones, 91% detected once. The sample in question was CD8+ T cells from peripheral blood mononuclear cells, obtained before pregnancy. These TCRs come from a female donor with multiple sclerosis, enrolled in a pregnancy study.

V usage is TRBV6-1 and J usage is TRBJ2-1; D possibly corresponds to TRBD1 (6 bases). The germline V and J ends were trimmed by 6 bases and 7 bases, with 10 bases remaining between them. Germline CDR1 is MNHNS and CDR2 is SASEGT. CDR3 size: 12 residues. The CDR3 DNA follows: TGTGCCAGCAGCCCGCAGGGGAATGAGCAGTTCTTC. Translating it yields CASSPQGNEQFF.

The chain couples TRBV11-2 to TRBJ1-2; 10 positions agree with TRBD1. The CDR3 has 14 residues. In germline, CDR1 is SGHAT, CDR2 FQNNGV. J lost 8 bases, V lost 1 base, and 4 bases had no gene match. CDR3 sequence reads: CASSLGGTGEGYTF. The CDR3 DNA sequence: TGTGCCAGCAGCTTAGGCGGGACAGGGGAAGGCTACACCTTC.

DNA for the CDR3: TGTGCCAGCAGCCCTCCCGGGCGGGCGGGGGAGTTCTTC. It is translated as CASSPPGRAGEFF. The J gene is TRBJ2-1, the V gene TRBV7-2; TRBD2 matches 7 bases. Germline loops: CDR1 SGHTA, CDR2 FQGNSA. CDR3 length: 13 residues. V was pared by 5 bases and J by 14 bases, with 12 bases of the junction left unmatched.

V usage is TRBV11-2 and J usage is TRBJ1-1, with D possibly being TRBD1 (6 bases). V was pared by 6 bases and J by 3 bases, with 11 bases between. The CDR3 is 13 amino acids. From germline, CDR1 is SGHAT and CDR2 FQNNGV. CDR3 DNA sequence: TGTGCCAGCAGTCATACAGGGTACACTGAAGCTTTCTTT. This translates into CASSHTGYTEAFF.

DNA of the CDR3: TGTGCCAGCAGTTCCTCCGTCCATGAGCAGTTCTTC. This translates into CASSSSVHEQFF. The chain uses TRBV27 and TRBJ2-1; D gene unclear. This CDR3 spans 12 amino acids. The V and J ends lost 4 bases and 8 bases respectively, with 9 bases between them. Germline CDR1 is MNHEY and CDR2 is SMNVEV (reference sequence).

This clone was counted a few times. J is TRBJ2-7 and V is TRBV6-1, with 9 bases aligning to TRBD2. Germline CDR1 is MNHNS and CDR2 is SASEGT. This CDR3 comprises 15 residues. After removal of 6 bases from V and 1 base from J, the junction contained 7 bases not matched to a gene. CDR3 in DNA: TGTGCCAGCAGCGAGCGGACTAGCGAATCCTACGAGCAGTACTTC. Protein: CASSERTSESYEQYF.

This rearrangement joins TRBV28 to TRBJ2-3; 7 bases are a match to TRBD1. Germline V gene lookup returns CDR1 MDHEN and CDR2 SYDVKM. The CDR3 extends over 18 amino acids. With 2 bases clipped from V and 0 bases from J, the junction kept 11 bases outside the gene matches. CDR3 nucleotides: TGTGCCAGCAGTTTAGGGACAGATATATCTAGAAGCACAGATACGCAGTATTTT. Translating it yields CASSLGTDISRSTDTQYF.